A selection of T cell receptor beta chains follows, all from one sample in a study of blood T cell repertoires in COVID-19. Method: immunoSEQ multiplex PCR; TCRdb's copy keeps in-frame clones and lacks some. The sample shows tens of thousands of clones, roughly 82% of them seen only once. What was sequenced was peripheral blood. These receptors were obtained from a human donor with active COVID-19. The donor label of this sample is uncertain. Both conserved end residues are part of each CDR3. D genes are given only for firm matches. Expanded clones get a size class; other rows say once, few or many, or leave the size out.

D gene: TRBD1
V gene: TRBV10-3
clone size: NA
J gene: TRBJ1-6
CDR3 DNA: TGTGCCACCAATGAGGACAGGGGGCTTTATAATTCACCCCTCCACTTT
CDR3 protein: CATNEDRGLYNSPLHF

D gene: NA
V gene: TRBV10-2
clone size: NA
J gene: TRBJ2-1
CDR3 DNA: TGCGCCAGCAGTTATGTTTACAATGAGCAGTTCTTC
CDR3 protein: CASSYVYNEQFF

D gene: NA
V gene: TRBV7-2
clone size: NA
J gene: TRBJ1-2
CDR3 DNA: TGTGCCAGCAGCTCCGGTACAGGGATGCGGGGCTACACCTTC
CDR3 protein: CASSSGTGMRGYTF

D gene: NA
V gene: TRBV2
clone size: NA
J gene: TRBJ2-5
CDR3 DNA: TGTGCCAGCAGTACGACTAGAGAGGAGACCCAGTACTTC
CDR3 protein: CASSTTREETQYF

D gene: TRBD2
V gene: TRBV11-2
clone size: NA
J gene: TRBJ2-3
CDR3 DNA: TGTGCCAGCAGCTTAGGACTAGCGGGAGAAAGAAGCACAGATACGCAGTATTTT
CDR3 protein: CASSLGLAGERSTDTQYF

D gene: TRBD2
V gene: TRBV7-2
clone size: NA
J gene: TRBJ2-2
CDR3 DNA: TGTGCCAGCAGCTTAGCGTCTAGCGGGAACGGCGGGGAGCTGTTTTTT
CDR3 protein: CASSLASSGNGGELFF

D gene: TRBD2
V gene: TRBV24-1
clone size: NA
J gene: TRBJ2-1
CDR3 DNA: TGTGCCACCAGTATTAGCGGGAGTATCAATGAGCAGTTCTTC
CDR3 protein: CATSISGSINEQFF

D gene: NA
V gene: TRBV15
clone size: NA
J gene: TRBJ1-1
CDR3 DNA: TGTGCCACCAGCAGAAGCAGGGCGACTGAAGCTTTCTTT
CDR3 protein: CATSRSRATEAFF

D gene: TRBD2
V gene: TRBV3-1/TRBV3-2
clone size: once
J gene: TRBJ2-5
CDR3 DNA: TGTGCCAGCAGCCAAGATCGTGAGGGAGGGAGGAAAAAAGAGACCCAGTACTTC
CDR3 protein: CASSQDREGGRKKETQYF

D gene: TRBD1
V gene: TRBV30
clone size: NA
J gene: TRBJ1-5
CDR3 DNA: TGTGCCTGGGCGAGCGGGACAGGGCTCAATCAGCCCCAGCATTTT
CDR3 protein: CAWASGTGLNQPQHF

D gene: NA
V gene: TRBV4-2
clone size: once
J gene: TRBJ2-3
CDR3 DNA: TGTGCCAGCAGCCAAGAGGGAGGCGGACCCACAGATACGCAGTATTTT
CDR3 protein: CASSQEGGGPTDTQYF

D gene: NA
V gene: TRBV11-3
clone size: NA
J gene: TRBJ2-1
CDR3 DNA: TGTGCCAGCAGCTTAGGACAGACGGAAAATGAGCAGTTCTTC
CDR3 protein: CASSLGQTENEQFF

D gene: TRBD1
V gene: TRBV9
clone size: NA
J gene: TRBJ1-5
CDR3 DNA: TGTGCCAGCAGCGTAGGGGACAGAGGAGATCAGCCCCAGCATTTT
CDR3 protein: CASSVGDRGDQPQHF

D gene: NA
V gene: TRBV4-3
clone size: NA
J gene: TRBJ1-2
CDR3 DNA: TGCGCCAGCAGCCAAGGATTGGGGAGTTCTTCTAACTATGGCTACACCTTC
CDR3 protein: CASSQGLGSSSNYGYTF

D gene: NA
V gene: TRBV18
clone size: once
J gene: TRBJ2-6
CDR3 DNA: TGTGCCAGCTCACCCTCGAACAGGGTTGGGGCCAACGTCCTGACTTTC
CDR3 protein: CASSPSNRVGANVLTF

D gene: NA
V gene: TRBV18
clone size: NA
J gene: TRBJ2-7
CDR3 DNA: TGTGCCAGCTCACCTTTTGAGGGTCAGGCAGAGCAGTACTTC
CDR3 protein: CASSPFEGQAEQYF

D gene: TRBD1
V gene: TRBV5-6
clone size: once
J gene: TRBJ2-5
CDR3 DNA: TGTGCCAGCAGCTTGGTCTCAGGGGGCGAGGAGACCCAGTACTTC
CDR3 protein: CASSLVSGGEETQYF

D gene: TRBD2
V gene: TRBV11-3
clone size: NA
J gene: TRBJ2-1
CDR3 DNA: TGTGCCAGCAGCTTAGGGTGGAAGCGGGAGGGCTCCTACAATGAGCAGTTCTTC
CDR3 protein: CASSLGWKREGSYNEQFF

D gene: NA
V gene: TRBV4-1
clone size: NA
J gene: TRBJ2-5
CDR3 DNA: TGCGCCAGCAGCCAAGCTACCAGGCTCCAAGAGACCCAGTACTTC
CDR3 protein: CASSQATRLQETQYF

D gene: TRBD2
V gene: TRBV7-9
clone size: NA
J gene: TRBJ2-1
CDR3 DNA: TGTGCCAGCAGCATGGGACTAAGCCCCTACAATGAGCAGTTCTTC
CDR3 protein: CASSMGLSPYNEQFF

D gene: NA
V gene: TRBV28
clone size: NA
J gene: TRBJ2-3
CDR3 DNA: TGTGCCAGCAGTGCGAGCGCTGCAGATACGCAGTATTTT
CDR3 protein: CASSASAADTQYF

D gene: NA
V gene: TRBV18
clone size: few
J gene: TRBJ2-7
CDR3 DNA: TGTGCCAGCTCACCAAGCCTTAACGAGCAGTACTTC
CDR3 protein: CASSPSLNEQYF

D gene: NA
V gene: TRBV10-3
clone size: NA
J gene: TRBJ1-2
CDR3 DNA: TGTGCCATCAGTGAGTCGGACTCCTATGGCTACACCTTC
CDR3 protein: CAISESDSYGYTF